This paragraph reports one TCR beta chain. The antigen is unknown. The V gene end was trimmed by 2 bases and the J gene end by 1 base; junction bases not matched to a gene: 7. Per the germline V gene, CDR1 is MNHEY and CDR2 is SMNVEV (reference sequence). The CDR3 is made up of 16 amino acids. The data stem from a study of beta chain features in type 1 diabetes. Study conclusions and caveats: In patients and controls equally, PCR might favor templates that are shorter. A definitive answer on HLA type influencing TCRB rearrangement was not reached here.

Expressed TCRB transcripts were sequenced, since all the RNA that had been isolated was reverse transcribed. Sequenced by immunoSEQ multiplex PCR; TCRdb stores in-frame clones only, minus some. The data hold 37,000 or so clones, with more than 40% observed a single time. Specimen: central memory CD4+ T cells from blood. This chain uses TRBV27 with TRBJ1-1; 7 bases match TRBD1. The sequence came from a woman in her late teens or twenties in good health. The CDR3 coding sequence is TGTGCCAGCAGTTTAATGGCAGGGGGAACGAACACTGAAGCTTTCTTT. It is translated as CASSLMAGGTNTEAFF.